One TCR beta chain is described in this entry. Antigen unknown. There are 13 residues in the CDR3. Trimming removed 3 bases from V and 4 bases from J, with 9 bases in between. CDR1 is SGHRS, CDR2 YFSETQ, per germline. This sample was taken from a study of T-cell reconstitution after alpha-beta-depleted transplantation in children. Unique molecular identifiers tagged the TCRbeta library. TCRdb used MiXCR to reprocess the PCR reads, holding one entry per CDR3 protein. The sample consists of about 1,000,000 distinct CDR3 sequences, around 30% of them appearing once. Study conclusions and caveats: One year after transplant, T-cell counts and diversity came mostly from newly produced T cells. It was surviving recipient T cells and thymic progenitors that gave some patients high TCRbeta diversity at day 60.

This clonotype was sampled from a boy under two years old who had a stem cell transplant for SCID, so the T cells may come from the graft donor. The sequences come from PBMCs, mostly from graft donor cells, collected 360 days after TCRalphabeta/CD19-depleted stem cell transplant. The rearrangement uses TRBV5-1 and TRBJ2-3; D uncertain. CDR3 bases: TGCGCCAGCAGCTGGGCCGGTGCAGATACGCAGTATTTT. It translates to CASSWAGADTQYF.